This section outlines one TCR beta chain sequence together with its context. No antigen is known for it. TCRdb keeps only in-frame clones here, not all; method: immunoSEQ multiplex PCR. Of 24,000 or so clones in the sample, around 78% were seen once. The unexposed donors gave CD4+ T cells in about 2010-2019, prior to COVID-19. The cells were cultured for over eight days before CD4+ T cells were isolated. V lost 5 bases and J lost 4; bases outside the gene matches: 4. The CDR3 sequence is 13 residues long. Germline V CDR1 and CDR2: LGHNT, FRNRAP. The data were obtained in a study of CD4 T cells in relation to SARS-CoV-2 and coronaviruses. Findings and limits, study-wide: In roughly 65% of donors, memory CD4+ clonotypes crossrecognized SARS-CoV-2 and at least one common cold coronavirus spike.

The TCR sequence derives from a human donor in good health. The sequenced sample consisted of CD4+ T cells from PBMCs, cultured in vitro. The rearrangement joins TRBV12-5 to TRBJ2-7, with TRBD1 matching 8 bases. Written as DNA, the CDR3 is TGTGCTAGTGGTCCAGGGGGCGGTTACGAGCAGTACTTC. Protein: CASGPGGGYEQYF.